Listed below are T cell receptor beta chains from one sample, sequenced in a study of T cell clonotyping in hematopoietic cell transplantation. Profiling relied on immunoSEQ multiplex PCR, and the TCRdb table lists in-frame clones only, not all of them. The repertoire holds under 20,000 clones, with 86% as singletons. Sequences were derived from peripheral blood mononuclear cells, sampled before stem cell transplant. These receptors all come from a man in his fifties or sixties with acute myeloid leukemia. Some clones in this sample may be carry-over from other donors' samples. Both conserved end residues are part of each CDR3.

V gene	J gene	CDR3 protein
TRBV20-1	TRBJ2-1	CSATDYNEQFF
TRBV4-3	TRBJ1-3	CASSRDSFSGNTIYF
TRBV7-9	TRBJ2-3	CASSLSGTDTQYF
TRBV7-9	TRBJ1-5	CASSLGTGGGGEPQHF
TRBV2	TRBJ1-4	CASVGQGGTELFF
TRBV7-2	TRBJ1-5	CASSLGLSNQPQHF
TRBV5-1	TRBJ1-1	CASSLSPGGASTEAFF
TRBV7-2	TRBJ1-1	CASSLEWGNQAGAEAFF
TRBV7-2	TRBJ2-7	CASSLDWGNVYEQYF
TRBV7-2	TRBJ1-2	CASSLSGGPAGGYTF
TRBV27	TRBJ2-3	CASSLGYRPTGLGADTQYF
TRBV7-9	TRBJ1-1	CASSFTGEAFF
TRBV4-1	TRBJ2-3	CASSQGLAGGTDTQYF
TRBV6-9	TRBJ1-5	CAKTTGFTQPQHF
TRBV27	TRBJ2-3	CASSLVRTDTQYF
TRBV7-8	TRBJ2-7	CASSLAGTGSNEQYF
TRBV13	TRBJ1-1	CASSQAVNTEAFF